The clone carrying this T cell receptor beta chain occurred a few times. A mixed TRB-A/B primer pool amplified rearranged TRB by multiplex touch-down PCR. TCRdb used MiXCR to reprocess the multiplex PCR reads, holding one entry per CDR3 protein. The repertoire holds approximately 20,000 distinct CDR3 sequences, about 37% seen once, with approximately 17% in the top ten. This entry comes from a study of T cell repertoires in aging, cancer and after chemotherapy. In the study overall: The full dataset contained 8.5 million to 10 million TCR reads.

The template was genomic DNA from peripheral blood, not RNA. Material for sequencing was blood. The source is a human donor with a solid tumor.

The CDR3 loop reads CASSPPQRGGTETQYF. The CDR3 DNA follows: TGTGCCAGCTCACCACCCCAGCGGGGGGGTACGGAGACCCAGTACTTC. The chain uses TRBV18 and TRBJ2-5, with 10 nucleotides matching TRBD2. CDR3 length: 16 residues. Germline-derived CDR1 and CDR2 are KGHSH and LQKENI. V was pared by 0 bases and J by 5 bases, with 6 bases of the junction left unmatched.